This T cell receptor beta chain was captured by sequencing in a study of blood T cells in healthy people across ages. Overall study results and limits: TCR beta diversity was tightly associated with the proportion of naive T cells. While age rose, TCR beta diversity per million T cells dropped in a roughly linear way. Unsorted PBMC input precluded a conclusive naive versus antigen-experienced comparison.

Alongside a J-beta primer mix, a sample-barcoded 5' primer served in a second PCR lasting about 7 to 11 cycles. Each sample yielded at least 3 million CDR3-containing paired-end reads. MiXCR, applied by TCRdb to the 5' RACE reads, yields one record per CDR3 protein. The table has roughly 800,000 distinct CDR3 sequences, roughly 50% seen once. CDR3 length: 14 residues. CDR1 is SGHTA and CDR2 is FQGTGA in the germline V gene. The V gene lost 6 bases and the J gene lost 1 base, with 12 bases spanning the gap. The count of this clonotype is one. Its specificity is not known. The sequenced material came from blood. This TCR was sampled from a young man in good health. V and J are TRBV7-3 and TRBJ1-1; D possibly corresponds to TRBD1 (5 bases). The CDR3 DNA reads TGTGCCAGCAGAAGGGACGGGAGGAACACTGAAGCTTTCTTT. The encoded protein is CASRRDGRNTEAFF. The full variable domain, completed using reference TRBV7-3 and TRBJ1-1, is GAGVSQTPSNKVTEKGKYVELRCDPISGHTALYWYRQSLGQGPEFLIYFQGTGAADDSGLPNDRFFAVRPEGSVSTLKIQRTERGDSAVYLCASRRDGRNTEAFFGQGTRLTVV.